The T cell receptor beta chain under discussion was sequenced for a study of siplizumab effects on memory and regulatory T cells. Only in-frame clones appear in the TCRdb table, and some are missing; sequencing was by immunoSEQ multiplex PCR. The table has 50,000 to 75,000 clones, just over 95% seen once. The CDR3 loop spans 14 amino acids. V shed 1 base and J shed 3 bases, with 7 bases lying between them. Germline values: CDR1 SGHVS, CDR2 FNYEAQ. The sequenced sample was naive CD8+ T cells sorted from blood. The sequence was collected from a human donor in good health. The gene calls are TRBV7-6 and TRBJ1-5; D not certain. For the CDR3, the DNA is TGTGCCAGCAGCTTAGGCGGGGACAATCAGCCCCAGCATTTT. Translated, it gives CASSLGGDNQPQHF.